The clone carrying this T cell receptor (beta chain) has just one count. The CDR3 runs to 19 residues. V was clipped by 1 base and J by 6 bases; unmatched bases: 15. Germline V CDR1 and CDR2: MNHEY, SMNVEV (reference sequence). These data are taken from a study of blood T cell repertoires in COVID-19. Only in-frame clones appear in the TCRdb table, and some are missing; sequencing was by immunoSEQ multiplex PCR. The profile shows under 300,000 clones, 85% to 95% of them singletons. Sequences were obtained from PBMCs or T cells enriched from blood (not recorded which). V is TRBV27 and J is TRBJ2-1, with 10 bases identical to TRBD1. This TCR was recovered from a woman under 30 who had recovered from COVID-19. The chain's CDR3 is CASSLFGDRGSGFGNEQFF. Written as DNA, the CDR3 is TGTGCCAGCAGTTTATTCGGGGACAGGGGTTCGGGTTTCGGCAATGAGCAGTTCTTC.